Listed below are T cell receptor beta chains from one sample, sequenced in a study of a mutant IDH1 vaccine in newly diagnosed glioma. Produced via immunoSEQ multiplex PCR; TCRdb's table is partial and in-frame only. The sample has approximately 60,000 clones, around four fifths seen once. Their cognate antigens are unknown. Source: PBMCs, taken from a glioma patient whose treatment included an IDH1 peptide vaccine. The receptors originated from a man aged 30-40 years with glioma. Both conserved end residues are part of each CDR3. A D gene is named only where the DNA matches it firmly. Where a row states a size, it is once, few, many or the class of an expanded clone; other rows omit it.

J: TRBJ2-3
size: NA
D: TRBD2
V: TRBV4-2
DNA: TGTGCCAGCAGCCAAGACTGGACTAGCGGCACAGATACGCAGTATTTT
CDR3: CASSQDWTSGTDTQYF

J: TRBJ1-4
size: few
D: NA
V: TRBV2
DNA: TGTGCCAGCAAGGGGTTTAATGAAAAACTGTTTTTT
CDR3: CASKGFNEKLFF

J: TRBJ2-7
size: once
D: NA
V: TRBV2
DNA: TGTGCCACGTCAGTTGCCCTCTACGAGCAGTACTTC
CDR3: CATSVALYEQYF

J: TRBJ2-7
size: NA
D: NA
V: TRBV28
DNA: TGTGCCAGCAGTCCCGGTGGGAGCAGCTACGAGCAGTACTTC
CDR3: CASSPGGSSYEQYF

J: TRBJ2-2
size: NA
D: TRBD1
V: TRBV6-1
DNA: TGTGCCAGCAAAAAGGACAGGGGGAGCACCGGGGAGCTGTTTTTT
CDR3: CASKKDRGSTGELFF

J: TRBJ1-4
size: NA
D: NA
V: TRBV7-2
DNA: TGTGCCAGCAGCCTATACTCATCAACTAATGAAAAACTGTTTTTT
CDR3: CASSLYSSTNEKLFF

J: TRBJ1-1
size: NA
D: NA
V: TRBV13
DNA: TGTGCCAGCAGCTTTTCGCCAAATACCAGGGGCATGAACACTGAAGCTTTCTTT
CDR3: CASSFSPNTRGMNTEAFF

J: TRBJ2-1
size: NA
D: TRBD2
V: TRBV6-6
DNA: TGTGCCAGCTCCCCCCCGCGGGGGTCCTACAATGAGCAGTTCTTC
CDR3: CASSPPRGSYNEQFF

J: TRBJ1-1
size: few
D: TRBD1
V: TRBV7-2
DNA: TGTGCCAGCAGCGTAGACAGGGGGAGGACTGAAGCTTTCTTT
CDR3: CASSVDRGRTEAFF

J: TRBJ2-7
size: NA
D: NA
V: TRBV11-3
DNA: TGTGCCAGCAGCCTGACAGTCTACGAGCAGTACTTC
CDR3: CASSLTVYEQYF

J: TRBJ2-7
size: NA
D: NA
V: TRBV2
DNA: TGTGCCAGCATGGGTATGTCTAGTGTCCCCTACGAGCAGTACTTC
CDR3: CASMGMSSVPYEQYF

J: TRBJ1-1
size: few
D: TRBD1
V: TRBV11-2
DNA: TGTGCCAGCAGCCCCCGGGACAGGGGGAGAATAGGCACTGAAGCTTTCTTT
CDR3: CASSPRDRGRIGTEAFF

J: TRBJ2-1
size: NA
D: TRBD2
V: TRBV10-3
DNA: TGTGCCATCAGTGGTAGCGGGAATGAGCAGTTCTTC
CDR3: CAISGSGNEQFF

J: TRBJ1-1
size: NA
D: TRBD1
V: TRBV11-2
DNA: TGTGCCAGCAGCTTATCTCGACAGGGTCTCCCTGAAGCTTTCTTT
CDR3: CASSLSRQGLPEAFF

J: TRBJ1-6
size: NA
D: NA
V: TRBV19
DNA: TGTGCGTCCCAAGGCCCGTCCTACAATTCACCCCTCCACTTT
CDR3: CASQGPSYNSPLHF

J: TRBJ2-3
size: NA
D: NA
V: TRBV2
DNA: TGTGCCAGCAGGAGGGGGATCCTTGCAGGGGCAGATACGCAGTATTTT
CDR3: CASRRGILAGADTQYF

J: TRBJ2-3
size: NA
D: TRBD1
V: TRBV9
DNA: TGTGCCAGCAGCGTGTCCGGGACAGGGGGCACAGATACGCAGTATTTT
CDR3: CASSVSGTGGTDTQYF

J: TRBJ2-5
size: NA
D: TRBD2
V: TRBV13
DNA: TGTGCCAGCAGCACCCGGACTAGCGGAGAGACCCAGTACTTC
CDR3: CASSTRTSGETQYF

J: TRBJ1-3
size: NA
D: NA
V: TRBV4-1
DNA: TGCGCCAGCAGCCAAGATGGGGTACTGAAGTCTGGAAACACCATATATTTT
CDR3: CASSQDGVLKSGNTIYF

J: TRBJ2-3
size: NA
D: NA
V: TRBV18
DNA: TGTGCCAGCTCACCAGGGCCCGGAGACACAGATACGCAGTATTTT
CDR3: CASSPGPGDTDTQYF

J: TRBJ2-5
size: NA
D: NA
V: TRBV7-9
DNA: TGTGCCAGCACCGAAACCGGAAACCGACAGAACCATCAAGAGACCCAGTACTTC
CDR3: CASTETGNRQNHQETQYF

J: TRBJ1-4
size: NA
D: TRBD1
V: TRBV25-1
DNA: TGTGCCAGCAGTGAATCACACAGGGGTCGGGAAAAACTGTTTTTT
CDR3: CASSESHRGREKLFF

J: TRBJ2-5
size: NA
D: NA
V: TRBV7-9
DNA: TGTGCCAGCAGCTTGACACCCCTCCAAGAGACCCAGTACTTC
CDR3: CASSLTPLQETQYF

J: TRBJ1-5
size: NA
D: NA
V: TRBV5-1
DNA: TGCGCCAGCAGCTTGATCCCGGATCAGCCCCAGCATTTT
CDR3: CASSLIPDQPQHF

J: TRBJ2-7
size: few
D: NA
V: TRBV18
DNA: TGTGCCAGCTCACCCCAGCTAGAGTACGAGCAGTACTTC
CDR3: CASSPQLEYEQYF

J: TRBJ1-5
size: NA
D: NA
V: TRBV7-8
DNA: TGTGCCAGCAGCTTTAATCCCACCCCCCGTGGCAGCAATCAGCCCCAGCATTTT
CDR3: CASSFNPTPRGSNQPQHF

J: TRBJ2-5
size: NA
D: NA
V: TRBV6-6
DNA: TGTGCCAGCAGTTACTCTAAAGAGACCCAGTACTTC
CDR3: CASSYSKETQYF